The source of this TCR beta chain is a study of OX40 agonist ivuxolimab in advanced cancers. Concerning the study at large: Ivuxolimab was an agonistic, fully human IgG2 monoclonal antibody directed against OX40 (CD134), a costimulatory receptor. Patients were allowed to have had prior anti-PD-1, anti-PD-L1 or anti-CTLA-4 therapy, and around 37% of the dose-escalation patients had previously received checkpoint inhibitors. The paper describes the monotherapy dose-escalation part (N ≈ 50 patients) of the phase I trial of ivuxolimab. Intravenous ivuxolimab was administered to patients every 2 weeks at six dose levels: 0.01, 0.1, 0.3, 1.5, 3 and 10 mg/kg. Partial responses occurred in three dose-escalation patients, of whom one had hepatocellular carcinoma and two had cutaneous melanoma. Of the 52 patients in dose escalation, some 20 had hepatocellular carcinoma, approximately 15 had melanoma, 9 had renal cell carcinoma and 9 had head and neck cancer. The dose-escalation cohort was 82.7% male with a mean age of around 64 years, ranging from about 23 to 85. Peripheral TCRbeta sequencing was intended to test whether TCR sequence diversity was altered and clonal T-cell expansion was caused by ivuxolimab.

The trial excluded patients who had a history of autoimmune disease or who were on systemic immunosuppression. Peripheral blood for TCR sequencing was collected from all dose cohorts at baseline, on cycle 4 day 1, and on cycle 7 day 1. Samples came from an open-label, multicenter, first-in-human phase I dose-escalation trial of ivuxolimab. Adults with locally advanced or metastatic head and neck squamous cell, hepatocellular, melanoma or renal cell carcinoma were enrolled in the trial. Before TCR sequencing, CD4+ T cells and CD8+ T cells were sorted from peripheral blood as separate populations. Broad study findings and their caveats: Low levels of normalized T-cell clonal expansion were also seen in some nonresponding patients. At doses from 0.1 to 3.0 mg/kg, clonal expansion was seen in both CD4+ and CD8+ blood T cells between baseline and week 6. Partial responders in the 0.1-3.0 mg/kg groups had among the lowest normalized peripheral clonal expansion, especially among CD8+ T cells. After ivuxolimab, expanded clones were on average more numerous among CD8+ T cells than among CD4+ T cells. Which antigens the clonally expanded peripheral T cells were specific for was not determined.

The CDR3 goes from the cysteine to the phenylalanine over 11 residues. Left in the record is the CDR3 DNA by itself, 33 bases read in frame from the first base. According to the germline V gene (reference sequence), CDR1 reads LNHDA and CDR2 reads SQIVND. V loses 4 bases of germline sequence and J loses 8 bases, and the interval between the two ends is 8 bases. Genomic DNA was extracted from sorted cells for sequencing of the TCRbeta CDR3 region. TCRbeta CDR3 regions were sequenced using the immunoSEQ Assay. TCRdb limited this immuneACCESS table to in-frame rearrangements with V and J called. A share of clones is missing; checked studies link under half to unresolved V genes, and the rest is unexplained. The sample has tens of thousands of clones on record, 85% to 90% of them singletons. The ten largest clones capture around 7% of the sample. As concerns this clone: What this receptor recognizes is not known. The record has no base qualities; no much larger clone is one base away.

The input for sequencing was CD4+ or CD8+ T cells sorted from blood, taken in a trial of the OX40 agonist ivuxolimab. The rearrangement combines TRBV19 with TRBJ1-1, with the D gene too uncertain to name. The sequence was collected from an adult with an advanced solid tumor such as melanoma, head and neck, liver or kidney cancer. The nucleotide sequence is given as TGTGCCAGTAGTAACTACTTCGAAGCTTTCTTT. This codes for CASSNYFEAFF.